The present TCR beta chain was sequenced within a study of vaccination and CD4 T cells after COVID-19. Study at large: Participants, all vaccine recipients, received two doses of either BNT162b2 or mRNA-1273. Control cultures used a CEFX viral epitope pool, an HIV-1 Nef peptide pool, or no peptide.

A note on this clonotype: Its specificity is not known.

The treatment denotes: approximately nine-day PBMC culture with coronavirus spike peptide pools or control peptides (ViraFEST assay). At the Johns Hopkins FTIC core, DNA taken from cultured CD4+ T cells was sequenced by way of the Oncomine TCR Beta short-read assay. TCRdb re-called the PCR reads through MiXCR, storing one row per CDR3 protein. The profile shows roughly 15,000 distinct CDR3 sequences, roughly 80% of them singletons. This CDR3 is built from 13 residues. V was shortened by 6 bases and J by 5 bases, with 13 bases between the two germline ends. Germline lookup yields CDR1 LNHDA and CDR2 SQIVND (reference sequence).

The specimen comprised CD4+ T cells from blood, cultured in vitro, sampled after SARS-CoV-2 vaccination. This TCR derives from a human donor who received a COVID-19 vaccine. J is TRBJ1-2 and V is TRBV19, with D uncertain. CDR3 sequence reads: CASRIVGGYGYTF. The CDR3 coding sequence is TGTGCCAGTAGGATCGTCGGCGGGTATGGCTACACCTTC.